Listed below are T cell receptor beta chains from one sample, sequenced in a study of T cells in Graves' hyperthyroidism and ophthalmopathy. Using its own MiXCR run on the multiplex PCR reads, TCRdb lists one record per CDR3 protein. The sample yields about 320,000 distinct CDR3 sequences, roughly 17% seen once. The sequenced sample consisted of blood. Receptors were obtained from a man younger than 40 with Graves' hyperthyroidism. Both conserved end residues are trimmed from each CDR3. Each record gives: CDR3 length, V gene, J gene, CDR3 protein.

11,TRBV5-6,TRBJ2-7,ASSFQGSDEQY
10,TRBV28,TRBJ2-3,ASSPHLVTQY
12,TRBV9,TRBJ2-1,ASSPLGRYNEQF
12,TRBV7-2,TRBJ1-1,ASRRGARDTEAF
11,TRBV29-1,TRBJ1-2,GVVGTGGIGYT
14,TRBV7-8,TRBJ2-7,ASSFRDVAGVNEQY
13,TRBV13,TRBJ1-1,ASSSRQGRTTEAF
12,TRBV10-3,TRBJ2-7,AATGQDLPCEQY
13,TRBV7-9,TRBJ1-1,ASSLGQGSNTEAF
10,TRBV5-1,TRBJ2-7,ASGVTAYEQY
15,TRBV6-5,TRBJ1-6,ASSYSRQGSYNSPLH
14,TRBV4-2,TRBJ2-2,ASSQPLASNTGELF
14,TRBV20-1,TRBJ1-3,SARESPSSSGNTIY
12,TRBV3-1,TRBJ1-3,ASSAGQVGNTIY
13,TRBV2,TRBJ2-2,ASSEGEGNTGELF
10,TRBV20-1,TRBJ2-7,SATRQGREQY
10,TRBV5-6,TRBJ2-1,ASSLGADSQF
9,TRBV2,TRBJ1-2,ASSAFRGYT
14,TRBV5-1,TRBJ2-1,ASSSQSGSLYNEQF
12,TRBV3-1,TRBJ1-2,ASSQGGIADGYT
11,TRBV27,TRBJ2-3,ASRGGPTDTQY
13,TRBV7-7,TRBJ2-5,ASSLGTSGEETQY
13,TRBV5-6,TRBJ2-1,ASSLHLGSYNEQF
12,TRBV5-1,TRBJ2-7,ASRGQGSSYEQY
13,TRBV12-3/TRBV12-4,TRBJ2-3,ASSPLAGVSDTQY
12,TRBV28,TRBJ2-7,ASRGQEGDYEQY
12,TRBV2,TRBJ1-5,ASSEQTSNQPQH
12,TRBV5-1,TRBJ2-3,ASSSQGSTDTQY
13,TRBV28,TRBJ2-1,ASSLPDRVYNEQF
12,TRBV7-8,TRBJ2-7,ASSLEAGTNEQY
14,TRBV20-1,TRBJ2-3,SAPSPLLAGSDTQY